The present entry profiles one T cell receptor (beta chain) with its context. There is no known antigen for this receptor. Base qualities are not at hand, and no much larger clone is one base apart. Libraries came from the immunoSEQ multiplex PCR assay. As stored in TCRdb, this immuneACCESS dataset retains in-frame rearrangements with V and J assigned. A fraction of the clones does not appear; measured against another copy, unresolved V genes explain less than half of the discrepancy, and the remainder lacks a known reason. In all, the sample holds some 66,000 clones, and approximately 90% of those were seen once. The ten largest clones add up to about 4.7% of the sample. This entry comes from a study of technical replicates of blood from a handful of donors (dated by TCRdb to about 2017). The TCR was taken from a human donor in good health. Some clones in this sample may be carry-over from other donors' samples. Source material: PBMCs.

This receptor has the CDR3 CASSFISGSGDTQYF. The sequenced DNA: TGTGCCAGCAGCTTTATTAGCGGGAGTGGAGATACGCAGTATTTT. The receptor chain draws on TRBV5-5 and TRBJ2-3; TRBD2 matches 9 bases in the middle. The CDR3 runs 15 amino acids, cysteine and phenylalanine included. Of all the DNA, just the CDR3 is kept, 45 bases in frame from base 1. V is pruned by 2 bases and J by 5 bases, leaving 6 bases of the junction without a gene match. Reading the germline V gene (reference sequence) gives CDR1 SGHKS and CDR2 YYEKEE. Joined to the reference TRBV5-5 and TRBJ2-3 proteins, this CDR3 gives the full variable domain: DAGVTQSPTHLIKTRGQQVTLRCSPISGHKSVSWYQQVLGQGPQFIFQYYEKEERGRGNFPDRFSARQFPNYSSELNVNALLLGDSALYLCASSFISGSGDTQYFGPGTRLTVL.